The 29 T cell receptor beta chains listed next were all sequenced from one sample in a study of blood T cell repertoires in COVID-19. Here immunoSEQ multiplex PCR was the method, and the copy in TCRdb shows in-frame clones only, minus some. This table has some 370,000 clones, over 75% appearing once. The sequencing sample was made of peripheral blood. The receptors shown here come from a woman aged 25-40 years with COVID-19, enrolled during active disease.

As regards this clone: Other DNA sequences in the same sample also yield this CDR3. This chain uses TRBV19 with TRBJ2-5; 8 nucleotides align to TRBD1. The CDR3 has 15 amino acids. CDR1 LNHDA and CDR2 SQIVND come from the germline V gene (reference sequence). The V segment lost 3 bases and the J segment 2 bases; nucleotides outside the gene matches: 5. CDR3 DNA: TGTGCCAGTAGTATTGCCGGACAGGGTCAAGAGACCCAGTACTTC. It is translated as CASSIAGQGQETQYF.

This clone was detected only a few times. The chain recombines TRBV11-3 with TRBJ2-2; a weak D match, TRBD1 (5 bases). The germline V gene encodes CDR1 SGHNT and CDR2 YENEEA. This CDR3 contains 13 residues. V was trimmed by 2 bases and J by 6 bases, leaving 7 bases between them. CDR3 coding DNA: TGTGCCAGCAGCTTACAGGGCCCCGGGGAGCTGTTTTTT. Translated, it gives CASSLQGPGELFF. The variable domain in full, completed from reference TRBV11-3 and TRBJ2-2, reads EAGVVQSPRYKIIEKKQPVAFWCNPISGHNTLYWYLQNLGQGPELLIRYENEEAVDDSQLPKDRFSAERLKGVDSTLKIQPAELGDSAVYLCASSLQGPGELFFGEGSRLTVL.

This chain connects TRBV11-2 to TRBJ2-5; D is possibly TRBD2 (6 bases). V was clipped by 0 bases and J by 5 bases, with 13 bases between them. CDR1 is SGHAT and CDR2 is FQNNGV in the germline V gene. The CDR3 extends over 15 amino acids. CDR3 amino acids: CASSLDGWGVETQYF. The CDR3 DNA reads as TGTGCCAGCAGCTTAGATGGGTGGGGGGTGGAGACCCAGTACTTC.

J is TRBJ2-7 and V is TRBV5-8; tentative D call: TRBD2 (5 bases). The CDR3 totals 14 residues. CDR1 and CDR2 (germline): SGHTS, YDEGEE. Deletions cut 1 base from V and 3 bases from J, with 11 bases between. In nucleotides, the CDR3 is TGTGCCAGCAGCTTGTTTGGCGGGTTCTACGAGCAGTACTTC. Encoded protein: CASSLFGGFYEQYF.

The chain uses TRBV29-1 and TRBJ1-1; 10 bases agree with TRBD1. The CDR3 runs to 13 residues. CDR1 is SQVTM, CDR2 ANQGSEA, per germline. After removal of 7 bases from V and 1 base from J, the junction contained 3 bases not matched to a gene. For the CDR3, the DNA is TGCAGCGCTCGGGACAGGGGGAACACTGAAGCTTTCTTT. It specifies CSARDRGNTEAFF.

J is TRBJ2-5 and V is TRBV30; D uncertain. From germline, CDR1 is GTSNPN and CDR2 SVGIG (reference sequence). The V end was cut by 3 bases, the J end by 5 bases, with 7 bases between. The CDR3 extends over 11 amino acids. The CDR3 nucleotides are TGTGCCTGGAGCCTCCGGGAGACCCAGTACTTC. This encodes CAWSLRETQYF. The full variable domain, rest sourced from reference TRBV30 and TRBJ2-5, is SQTIHQWPATLVQPVGSPLSLECTVEGTSNPNLYWYRQAAGRGLQLLFYSVGIGQISSEVPQNLSASRPQDRQFILSSKKLLLSDSGFYLCAWSLRETQYFGPGTRLLVL.

The V gene is TRBV19, the J gene TRBJ2-1; TRBD2 agrees at 10 bases. Germline V gene sequence: CDR1 LNHDA, CDR2 SQIVND (reference sequence). With 5 bases clipped from V and 9 bases from J, the junction kept 4 bases outside the gene matches. The CDR3 runs to 13 residues. The CDR3 is CASSRTSGTEQFF. The CDR3 DNA sequence: TGTGCCAGTAGTCGGACTAGCGGTACTGAGCAGTTCTTC.

V and J are TRBV6-5 and TRBJ2-2, with 9 bases identical to TRBD2. Germline V lookup: CDR1 MNHEY, CDR2 SVGAGI. This CDR3 contains 16 residues. Trimming removed 2 bases from V and 5 bases from J; junction bases left unmatched: 6. The CDR3 DNA reads as TGTGCCAGCAGTTACATAGCGGGAGCCGGGACCGGGGAGCTGTTTTTT. Translated, it gives CASSYIAGAGTGELFF.

The J gene is TRBJ2-1, the V gene TRBV5-3; 13 positions match TRBD2. TRBV5-3 is treated as an ORF (open reading frame) with a function not yet certain. The CDR3 is 19 amino acids. The J segment lost 5 bases and the V segment lost 5 bases, leaving 16 bases of the junction unmatched. The CDR3 DNA sequence: TGTGCCAGAAGGGTAGGGACAGGCCGGACTAGCGGGAGTAACAATGAGCAGTTCTTC. This gives the protein CARRVGTGRTSGSNNEQFF.

The CDR3 sequence: CASTGQYNSPLHF. The DNA of the CDR3 is TGTGCCAGCACGGGACAGTATAATTCACCCCTCCACTTT. V gene TRBV28 combines with J gene TRBJ1-6; 7 bases fit TRBD1. Per germline, CDR1 MDHEN and CDR2 SYDVKM. Trimming at V came to 7 bases and at J to 4 bases, leaving 1 base not matched to a gene. This CDR3 region has 13 residues. Full variable domain (remainder filled in from reference TRBV28 and TRBJ1-6): DVKVTQSSRYLVKRTGEKVFLECVQDMDHENMFWYRQDPGLGLRLIYFSYDVKMKEKGDIPEGYSVSREKKERFSLILESASTNQTSMYLCASTGQYNSPLHFGNGTRLTVT.

Only a few counts were recorded for this clone. The chain combines TRBV5-1 with TRBJ1-5; D gene ambiguous. CDR3 length: 15 amino acids. The V end was cut by 1 base, the J end by 1 base, with 9 bases between. Germline values: CDR1 SGHRS, CDR2 YFSETQ. The CDR3 DNA is TGCGCCAGCAGCTTGACGGGGTCGAGCAATCAGCCCCAGCATTTT. Amino acids: CASSLTGSSNQPQHF.

The rearrangement links TRBV27 to TRBJ2-7; possibly TRBD1 for D (6 bases). The CDR3 loop spans 13 amino acids. Germline V gene data show CDR1 as MNHEY and CDR2 as SMNVEV (reference sequence). Trimming pared 3 bases from V and 6 bases from J, leaving 12 bases between. Written as DNA, the CDR3 is TGTGCCAGCAGTTTCGGGGACACCAGCGAGCAGTACTTC. Its protein is CASSFGDTSEQYF.

The V and J genes are TRBV15 and TRBJ2-7, with TRBD1 matching 8 bases. From germline, CDR1 is LNHNV and CDR2 YYDKDF (reference sequence). V shed 1 base, J shed 2 bases, and the junction held 7 bases outside the gene matches. The CDR3 contains 16 residues. CDR3 sequence (DNA): TGTGCCACCAGCAGAGTCACCGGGACAGGCACCTACGAGCAGTACTTC. Residues: CATSRVTGTGTYEQYF.

V is TRBV4-3 and J is TRBJ2-7; TRBD2 agrees at 7 bases. This CDR3 region has 14 residues. CDR1 LGHNA and CDR2 YSLEER come from the germline V gene. With V trimmed by 4 bases and J by 4 bases, 7 bases remained unmatched. The CDR3 protein is CASSLSAGGYEQYF. The CDR3 nucleotides read TGCGCCAGCAGCCTTTCAGCCGGGGGGTACGAGCAGTACTTC.

This clone has just a few counts. V usage is TRBV3-1 (or the pseudogene TRBV3-2) and J usage is TRBJ2-7; 7 nucleotides match TRBD1. The CDR3 is made up of 13 amino acids. The trim removed 4 bases at V and 3 bases at J, leaving 3 bases unmatched. Germline CDR1 reads LGHDT; CDR2 reads YNNKEL (reference sequence). The CDR3 spells CASSLGQVYEQYF. CDR3 sequence (DNA): TGTGCCAGCAGCCTCGGACAGGTCTACGAGCAGTACTTC.

This sequence joins TRBV15 and TRBJ1-1; D call uncertain. The germline V and J ends were trimmed by 6 bases and 5 bases, with 13 bases remaining between them. Germline V gene data show CDR1 as LNHNV and CDR2 as YYDKDF (reference sequence). The CDR3 contains 13 residues. This CDR3 is CATRPGYRTEAFF. The DNA for the CDR3 is TGTGCCACCAGACCGGGTTATCGGACTGAAGCTTTCTTT. The full variable domain, completed using reference TRBV15 and TRBJ1-1, is DAMVIQNPRYQVTQFGKPVTLSCSQTLNHNVMYWYQQKSSQAPKLLFHYYDKDFNNEADTPDNFQSRRPNTSFCFLDIRSPGLGDTAMYLCATRPGYRTEAFFGQGTRLTVV.

The genes are TRBV7-2 and TRBJ1-1; no clear D. The ends were cut back, 1 base at V and 0 bases at J, with 15 bases in the middle. This CDR3 has 17 amino acids. From germline, CDR1 is SGHTA and CDR2 FQGNSA. In DNA form, the CDR3 reads TGTGCCAGCAGCTTAGTCGGGCGGGCATCCATGAACACTGAAGCTTTCTTT. Its protein is CASSLVGRASMNTEAFF.

The rearrangement joins TRBV5-1 to TRBJ2-4; the match to TRBD1 covers 9 bases. Trimming cost V 4 bases and J 7 bases; bases outside gene matches: 6. The CDR3 contains 14 residues. Germline V gene data show CDR1 as SGHRS and CDR2 as YFSETQ. In nucleotides, the CDR3 is TGCGCCAGCAGCATGGGACAGGGTCGGAACATTCAGTACTTC. Amino acids: CASSMGQGRNIQYF.

The chain links TRBV5-1 to TRBJ2-5; no clear D gene. Trimming pared 4 bases from V and 0 bases from J, leaving 7 bases between. The CDR3 is 13 residues long. CDR1 is SGHRS and CDR2 is YFSETQ in the germline V gene. In nucleotides, the CDR3 is TGCGCCAGCAGCGCACAGAACCAAGAGACCCAGTACTTC. Its protein product is CASSAQNQETQYF.

The chain has TRBV19 and TRBJ1-4; D gene unclear. V lost 2 bases and J 6 bases, leaving 13 bases between the germline ends. In germline, CDR1 is LNHDA, CDR2 SQIVND (reference sequence). The CDR3 is 15 amino acids. The CDR3 here is CASSILGASYEKLFF. The DNA for the CDR3 is TGTGCCAGTAGTATATTGGGAGCTTCTTATGAAAAACTGTTTTTT.

This clone was observed at least ten times. This sequence joins TRBV10-1 and TRBJ2-1; TRBD2 matches at 11 bases. V lost 8 bases, J lost 7 bases, and 7 bases stayed unmatched. Germline V lookup: CDR1 WNHNN, CDR2 SYGVQD (reference sequence). CDR3 length: 14 amino acids. The CDR3: CASSLSGRGNEQFF. The CDR3, as DNA: TGCGCCAGCTCCCTTAGCGGGAGGGGGAATGAGCAGTTCTTC.

The genes are TRBV25-1 and TRBJ2-7, with 7 bases identical to TRBD2. Germline assignment: CDR1 MGHDK and CDR2 SYGVNS. Unmatched junction bases numbered 7, after V lost 10 bases and J lost 1 base. This CDR3 spans 13 amino acids. The CDR3 spells CATTSAFSYEQYF. The CDR3 DNA follows: TGTGCCACCACTAGCGCCTTTTCCTACGAGCAGTACTTC.

This clone was found many times. The chain joins TRBV5-6 to TRBJ1-2; 8 bases align to TRBD1. The CDR3 runs to 15 residues. CDR1 and CDR2 (germline): SGHDT, YYEEEE. After removal of 0 bases from V and 6 bases from J, the junction contained 7 bases not matched to a gene. CDR3 DNA sequence: TGTGCCAGCAGCTTGGACAGGACAGGGATAGATGGCTACACCTTC. It specifies CASSLDRTGIDGYTF.

As DNA, the CDR3 is TGTGCCAGTAGTATAGAGCCTCTGGAAGACGGGGCAGATACGCAGTATTTT. Protein: CASSIEPLEDGADTQYF. The chain joins TRBV19 to TRBJ2-3, with D possibly matching TRBD2 (5 bases). CDR1 LNHDA and CDR2 SQIVND come from the germline V gene (reference sequence). V dropped 0 bases and J dropped 4 bases, with 17 bases sitting between them. The CDR3 has 17 residues.

This chain links TRBV20-1 with TRBJ2-1; 9 nucleotides agree with TRBD2. The CDR3 length is 15 residues. V lost 3 bases, J lost 10 bases, and 13 bases stayed unmatched. Germline V gives CDR1 DFQATT, CDR2 SNEGSKA (reference sequence). CDR3: CSASIAGDGSWEQFF. The CDR3 region has the DNA TGCAGTGCTAGTATAGCGGGAGATGGATCATGGGAGCAGTTCTTC.

The chain is built from TRBV5-5 and TRBJ2-3; D is possibly TRBD2 (7 bases). The V gene's germline CDR1 is SGHKS and CDR2 YYEKEE (reference sequence). V was pared by 2 bases and J by 2 bases, with 21 bases between. The CDR3 covers 18 residues. The CDR3 region is CASSLSTGGSWATDTQYF. The CDR3 bases are TGTGCCAGCAGCTTATCGACAGGCGGGAGTTGGGCCACAGATACGCAGTATTTT.

CDR3 residues: CASSYRLAGSYNEQFF. The CDR3 DNA is TGTGCCAGCAGTTATCGTCTAGCGGGATCATACAATGAGCAGTTCTTC. J is TRBJ2-1 and V is TRBV5-4; 9 bases line up with TRBD2. The trim removed 5 bases at V and 4 bases at J, leaving 10 bases unmatched. Germline CDR1 reads SGHNT; CDR2 reads YYREEE (reference sequence). The length of the CDR3 is 16 residues.

On this clone: The same CDR3 also results from other DNA sequences found in this sample. The chain has TRBV5-6 and TRBJ2-1; tentative D call: TRBD1 (5 bases). CDR3 length equals 13 residues. Germline CDR1 reads SGHDT; CDR2 reads YYEEEE. Trimming took off 2 bases at V and 4 bases at J, with 7 bases between the two ends. The CDR3 loop is CASSLGVYNEQFF. The DNA for the CDR3 is TGTGCCAGCAGCTTAGGGGTTTACAATGAGCAGTTCTTC.

The J gene is TRBJ2-7, the V gene TRBV5-1; TRBD1 matches at 8 bases. The V segment lost 2 bases and the J segment 0 bases; nucleotides outside the gene matches: 7. Germline CDR1 and CDR2: SGHRS and YFSETQ. The CDR3 has 16 amino acids. CDR3 DNA sequence: TGCGCCAGCAGCTTAAGTGGACAGGGAAGCTCCTACGAGCAGTACTTC. It encodes CASSLSGQGSSYEQYF.